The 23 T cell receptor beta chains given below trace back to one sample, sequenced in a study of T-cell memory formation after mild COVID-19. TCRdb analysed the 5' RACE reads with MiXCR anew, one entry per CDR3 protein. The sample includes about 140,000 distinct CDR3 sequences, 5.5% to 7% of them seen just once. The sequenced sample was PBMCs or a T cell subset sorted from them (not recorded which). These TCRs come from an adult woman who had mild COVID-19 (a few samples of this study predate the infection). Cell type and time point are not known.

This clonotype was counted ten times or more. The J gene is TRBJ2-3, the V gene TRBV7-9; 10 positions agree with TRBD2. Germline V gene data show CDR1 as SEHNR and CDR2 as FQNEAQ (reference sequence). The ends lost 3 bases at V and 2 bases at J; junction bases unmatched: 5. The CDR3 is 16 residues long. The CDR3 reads CASSFRTSGSTDTQYF. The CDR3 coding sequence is TGTGCCAGCAGCTTTCGGACTAGCGGATCCACAGATACGCAGTATTTT.

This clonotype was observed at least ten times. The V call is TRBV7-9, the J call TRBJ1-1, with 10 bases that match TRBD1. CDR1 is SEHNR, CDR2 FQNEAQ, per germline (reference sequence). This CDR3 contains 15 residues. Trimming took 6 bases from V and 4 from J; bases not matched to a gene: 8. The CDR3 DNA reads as TGTGCCAGCAGGGATGGGACAGGGGTTGGCACTGAAGCTTTCTTT. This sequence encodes CASRDGTGVGTEAFF.

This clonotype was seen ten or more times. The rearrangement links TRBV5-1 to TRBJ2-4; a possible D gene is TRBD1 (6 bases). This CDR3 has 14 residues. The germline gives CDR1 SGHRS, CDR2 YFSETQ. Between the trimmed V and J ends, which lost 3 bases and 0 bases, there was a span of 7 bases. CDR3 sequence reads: CASSWDIAKNIQYF. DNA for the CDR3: TGCGCCAGCAGCTGGGACATAGCCAAAAACATTCAGTACTTC.

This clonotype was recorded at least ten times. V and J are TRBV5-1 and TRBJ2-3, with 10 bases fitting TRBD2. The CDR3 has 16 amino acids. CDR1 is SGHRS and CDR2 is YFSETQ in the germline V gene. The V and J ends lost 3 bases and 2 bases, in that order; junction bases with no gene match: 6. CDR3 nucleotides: TGCGCCAGCAGCTCTGGGACTAGCGCTATCACAGATACGCAGTATTTT. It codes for CASSSGTSAITDTQYF. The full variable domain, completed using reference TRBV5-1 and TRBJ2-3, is KAGVTQTPRYLIKTRGQQVTLSCSPISGHRSVSWYQQTPGQGLQFLFEYFSETQRNKGNFPGRFSGRQFSNSRSEMNVSTLELGDSALYLCASSSGTSAITDTQYFGPGTRLTVL.

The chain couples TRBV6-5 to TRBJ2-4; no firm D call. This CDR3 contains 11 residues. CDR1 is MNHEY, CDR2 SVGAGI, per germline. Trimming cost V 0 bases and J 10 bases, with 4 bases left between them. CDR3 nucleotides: TGTGCCAGCAGTTACTCGGGGATTCAGTACTTC. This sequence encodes CASSYSGIQYF.

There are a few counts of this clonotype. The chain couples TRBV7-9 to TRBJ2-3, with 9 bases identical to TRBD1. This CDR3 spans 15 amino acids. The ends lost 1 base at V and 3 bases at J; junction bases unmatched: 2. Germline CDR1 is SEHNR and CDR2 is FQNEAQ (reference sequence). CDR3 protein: CASSLVGQGTDTQYF. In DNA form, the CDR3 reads TGTGCCAGCAGCTTAGTCGGACAGGGGACAGATACGCAGTATTTT.

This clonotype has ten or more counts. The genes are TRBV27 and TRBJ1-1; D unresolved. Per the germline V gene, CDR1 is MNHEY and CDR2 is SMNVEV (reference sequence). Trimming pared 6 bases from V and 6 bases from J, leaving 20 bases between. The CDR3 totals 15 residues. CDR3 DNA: TGTGCCAGCAGAAACAGTGGGAGTAGGTCTCCTGAAGCTTTCTTT. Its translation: CASRNSGSRSPEAFF.

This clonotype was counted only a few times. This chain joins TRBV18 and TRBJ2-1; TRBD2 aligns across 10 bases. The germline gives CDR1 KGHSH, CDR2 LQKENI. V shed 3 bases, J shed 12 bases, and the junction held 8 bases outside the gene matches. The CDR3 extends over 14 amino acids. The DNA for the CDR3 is TGTGCCAGCTCACCGGGACTAGCGCGATCCGCGCAGTTCTTC. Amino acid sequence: CASSPGLARSAQFF.

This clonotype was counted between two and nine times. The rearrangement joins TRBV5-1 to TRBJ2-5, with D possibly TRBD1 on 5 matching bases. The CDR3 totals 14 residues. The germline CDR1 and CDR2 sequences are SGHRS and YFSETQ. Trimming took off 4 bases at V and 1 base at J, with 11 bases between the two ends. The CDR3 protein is CASSIGQVQETQYF. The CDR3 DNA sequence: TGCGCCAGCAGCATTGGACAAGTCCAAGAGACCCAGTACTTC. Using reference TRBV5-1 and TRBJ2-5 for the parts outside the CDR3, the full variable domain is KAGVTQTPRYLIKTRGQQVTLSCSPISGHRSVSWYQQTPGQGLQFLFEYFSETQRNKGNFPGRFSGRQFSNSRSEMNVSTLELGDSALYLCASSIGQVQETQYFGPGTRLLVL.

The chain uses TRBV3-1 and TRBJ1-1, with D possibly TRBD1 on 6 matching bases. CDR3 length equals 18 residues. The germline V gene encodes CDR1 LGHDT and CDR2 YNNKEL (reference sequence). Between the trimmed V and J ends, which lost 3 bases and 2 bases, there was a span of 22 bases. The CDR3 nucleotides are TGTGCCAGCAGCCATACGTCGTACAGGGATCTTCGCAACACTGAAGCTTTCTTT. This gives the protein CASSHTSYRDLRNTEAFF.

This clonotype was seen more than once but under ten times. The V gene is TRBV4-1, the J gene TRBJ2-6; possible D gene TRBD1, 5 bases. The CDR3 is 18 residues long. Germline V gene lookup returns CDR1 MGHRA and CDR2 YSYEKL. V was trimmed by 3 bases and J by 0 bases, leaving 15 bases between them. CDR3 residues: CASSQRWGGSSGANVLTF. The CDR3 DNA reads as TGCGCCAGCAGCCAGAGATGGGGCGGTTCCTCTGGGGCCAACGTCCTGACTTTC.

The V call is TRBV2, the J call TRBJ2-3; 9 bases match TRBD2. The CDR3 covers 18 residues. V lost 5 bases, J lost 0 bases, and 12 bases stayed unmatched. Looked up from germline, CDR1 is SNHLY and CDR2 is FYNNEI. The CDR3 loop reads CASSYWRFSGGSTDTQYF. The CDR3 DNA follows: TGTGCCAGCAGTTATTGGCGGTTTAGCGGGGGTAGCACAGATACGCAGTATTTT. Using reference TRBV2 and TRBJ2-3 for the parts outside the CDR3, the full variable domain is EPEVTQTPSHQVTQMGQEVILRCVPISNHLYFYWYRQILGQKVEFLVSFYNNEISEKSEIFDDQFSVERPDGSNFTLKIRSTKLEDSAMYFCASSYWRFSGGSTDTQYFGPGTRLTVL.

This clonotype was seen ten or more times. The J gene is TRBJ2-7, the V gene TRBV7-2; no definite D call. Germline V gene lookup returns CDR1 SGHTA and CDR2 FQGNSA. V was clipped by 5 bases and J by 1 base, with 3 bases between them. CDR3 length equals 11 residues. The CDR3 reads CASSRSYEQYF. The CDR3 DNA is TGTGCCAGCAGCCGGTCCTACGAGCAGTACTTC.

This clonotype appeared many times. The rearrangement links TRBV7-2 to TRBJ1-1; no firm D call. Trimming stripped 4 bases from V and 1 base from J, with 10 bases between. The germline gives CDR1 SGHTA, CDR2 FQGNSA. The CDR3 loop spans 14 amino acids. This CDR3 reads CASSWRRTNTEAFF. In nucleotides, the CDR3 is TGTGCCAGCAGCTGGCGCAGGACGAACACTGAAGCTTTCTTT.

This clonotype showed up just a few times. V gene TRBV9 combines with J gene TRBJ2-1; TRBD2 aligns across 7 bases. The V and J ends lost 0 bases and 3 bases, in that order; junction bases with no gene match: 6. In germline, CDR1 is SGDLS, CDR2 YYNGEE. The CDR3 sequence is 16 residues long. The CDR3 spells CASSVGLGLNYNEQFF. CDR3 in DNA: TGTGCCAGCAGCGTAGGTCTGGGACTAAACTACAATGAGCAGTTCTTC.

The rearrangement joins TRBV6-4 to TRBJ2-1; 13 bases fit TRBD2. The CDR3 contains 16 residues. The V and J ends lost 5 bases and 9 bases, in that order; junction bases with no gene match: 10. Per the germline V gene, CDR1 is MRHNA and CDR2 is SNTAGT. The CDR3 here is CASSSSGLAGVGEQFF. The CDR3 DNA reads TGTGCCAGCAGTTCATCCGGACTAGCGGGAGTCGGTGAGCAGTTCTTC.

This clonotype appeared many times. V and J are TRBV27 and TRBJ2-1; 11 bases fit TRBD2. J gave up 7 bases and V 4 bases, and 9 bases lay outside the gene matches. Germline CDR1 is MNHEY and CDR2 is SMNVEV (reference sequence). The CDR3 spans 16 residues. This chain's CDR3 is CASSSHTSGSANEQFF. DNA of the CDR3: TGTGCCAGCAGTTCGCATACTAGCGGGAGTGCTAATGAGCAGTTCTTC.

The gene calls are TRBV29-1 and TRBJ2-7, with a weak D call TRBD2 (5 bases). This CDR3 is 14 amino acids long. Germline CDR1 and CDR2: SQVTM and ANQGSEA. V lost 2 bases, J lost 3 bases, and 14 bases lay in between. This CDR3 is CSVELGGQIYEQYF. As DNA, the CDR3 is TGCAGCGTTGAACTCGGAGGTCAGATCTACGAGCAGTACTTC.

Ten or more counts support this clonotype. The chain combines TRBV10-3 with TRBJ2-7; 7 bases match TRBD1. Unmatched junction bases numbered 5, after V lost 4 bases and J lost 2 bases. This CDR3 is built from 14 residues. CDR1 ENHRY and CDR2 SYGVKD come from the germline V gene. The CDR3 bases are TGTGCCATCAGTGGCGACAGGGCTGCCTACGAGCAGTACTTC. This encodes CAISGDRAAYEQYF.

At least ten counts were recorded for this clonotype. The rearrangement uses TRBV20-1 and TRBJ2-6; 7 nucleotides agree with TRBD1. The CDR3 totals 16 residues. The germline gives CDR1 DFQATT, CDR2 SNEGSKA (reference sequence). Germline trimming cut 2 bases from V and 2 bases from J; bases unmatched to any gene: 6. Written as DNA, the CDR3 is TGCAGTGCTAGACCGACAGGGAGCACTGGGGCCAACGTCCTGACTTTC. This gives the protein CSARPTGSTGANVLTF.

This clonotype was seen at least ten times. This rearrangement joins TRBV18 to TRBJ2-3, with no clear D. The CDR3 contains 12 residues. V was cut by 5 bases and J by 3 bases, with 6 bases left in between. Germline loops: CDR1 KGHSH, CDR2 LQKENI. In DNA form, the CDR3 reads TGTGCCAGCTCAGCAAGAACAGATACGCAGTATTTT. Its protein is CASSARTDTQYF.

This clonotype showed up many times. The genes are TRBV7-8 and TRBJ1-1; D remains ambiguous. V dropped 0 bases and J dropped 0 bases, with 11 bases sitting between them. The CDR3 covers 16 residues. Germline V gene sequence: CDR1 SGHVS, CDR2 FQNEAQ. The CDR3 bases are TGTGCCAGCAGCTTAGCGAGGGCAGCAATGAACACTGAAGCTTTCTTT. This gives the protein CASSLARAAMNTEAFF. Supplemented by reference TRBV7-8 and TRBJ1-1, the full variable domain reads GAGVSQSPRYKVAKRGQDVALRCDPISGHVSLFWYQQALGQGPEFLTYFQNEAQLDKSGLPSDRFFAERPEGSVSTLKIQRTQQEDSAVYLCASSLARAAMNTEAFFGQGTRLTVV.

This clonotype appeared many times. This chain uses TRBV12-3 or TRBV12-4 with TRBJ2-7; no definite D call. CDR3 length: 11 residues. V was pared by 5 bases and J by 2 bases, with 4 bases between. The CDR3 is CASSTTYEQYF. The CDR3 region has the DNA TGTGCCAGCAGTACGACCTACGAGCAGTACTTC.